The clone carrying this T cell receptor beta chain was detected a few times. What it binds is not known. The sample belongs to a study of T-cell reconstitution after alpha-beta-depleted transplantation in children. Study-level findings and limits: TCRbeta diversity was high at day 60 in some patients (a result of surviving recipient T cells and thymic progenitors). Among T cells one year after transplant, newly produced cells accounted for most counts and diversity. At around two months after transplant, the alpha-beta T cells were reportedly derived from several hundred expanded clones that came from non-depleted graft cells.

V shed 0 bases, J shed 7 bases, and the junction held 5 bases outside the gene matches. The V gene's germline CDR1 is MGHRA and CDR2 YSYEKL. The CDR3 contains 16 residues. Unique molecular identifiers were used in preparing the TCRbeta library. One entry per CDR3 protein, called by TCRdb with MiXCR from the PCR reads. Of 700,000 to 950,000 distinct CDR3 sequences in the sample, roughly 16% were seen once. The receptor's source is a male patient younger than 18 who had a stem cell transplant for acute lymphoblastic leukemia, so the T cells may come from the graft donor. The V and J genes are TRBV4-1 and TRBJ2-5, with 13 bases fitting TRBD2. This specimen consisted of PBMCs, mostly from graft donor cells, obtained 360 days after TCRalphabeta/CD19-depleted stem cell transplant. The DNA of the CDR3 is TGCGCCAGCAGCCAAGAACTAGCGGGAGGGCGAGGGACCCAGTACTTC. It translates to CASSQELAGGRGTQYF.